This entry is about one TCR beta chain. What it binds is unknown. Researchers made TCR beta libraries by using iRepertoire HTBI primers and running Arm-PCR on CDR3 regions. MiXCR, applied by TCRdb to the multiplex PCR reads, yields one record per CDR3 protein. This sample has 400,000 to 500,000 distinct CDR3 sequences, with approximately 14% found just once. As to time point: newly diagnosed GD, antithyroid drugs for less than 3 months. PBMCs were the source of the RNA used for TCR sequencing. This record comes from a study of regulatory T cells in long-lasting Graves disease. Broader study findings: Relative to new patients (approximately 960), persistent patients exhibited greater sharing of public clonotypes (around 2,800).

The trim removed 6 bases at V and 6 bases at J, leaving 15 bases unmatched. CDR3 size: 17 residues. Germline V CDR1 and CDR2: MNHEY, SVGEGT. The data also belong to a second study, concerning T cells in Graves' hyperthyroidism and ophthalmopathy. From that paper: When ophthalmopathy did not progress within 18 months, Graves' hyperthyroidism was considered stable. Also found in blood were most expanded thyroid clonotypes above 0.001.

This specimen consisted of peripheral blood mononuclear cells (PBMCs), obtained at new diagnosis, from a patient treated with antithyroid drugs. This chain connects TRBV6-2 or TRBV6-3 to TRBJ2-3; 10 bases are shared with TRBD2. This sequence originates from a woman in her 50s with Graves disease. The chain's CDR3 is CASSPYSGGPLGDTQYF. CDR3 DNA: TGTGCCAGCAGCCCCTATAGCGGGGGGCCCCTGGGGGATACGCAGTATTTT.